This is a list of T cell receptor beta chains from one sample in a study of shared clonotypes between healthy human individuals. Measured with immunoSEQ multiplex PCR; TCRdb has only the in-frame clones, and not every one. The sample lists about 2.4 million clones, over 85% occurring once. Sequencing was carried out using naive CD4+ T cells from PBMCs. The receptors shown here come from a man younger than 35 in good health. Some clones in this sample may be carry-over from other donors' samples. Both conserved end residues are part of each CDR3. Each record gives: CDR3 protein, CDR3 DNA, clone size, D gene, J gene, V gene. D genes are given only for firm matches. Not every row has a clone size; where given, it reads once, few, many or a size class.

CASSFGTPDIEQFF TGCGCCAGCAGCTTCGGGACTCCCGACATCGAGCAGTTCTTC - - TRBJ2-1 TRBV5-1
CASSVVGGSQETQYF TGTGCCAGCAGCGTAGTTGGCGGATCACAAGAGACCCAGTACTTC - - TRBJ2-5 TRBV9
CASSPRGGSQETQYF TGTGCCAGCAGCCCTAGGGGGGGGTCCCAAGAGACCCAGTACTTC - - TRBJ2-5 TRBV5-4
CASRGQGKAEAFF TGCGCCAGCAGAGGACAGGGGAAGGCTGAAGCTTTCTTT - TRBD1 TRBJ1-1 TRBV23-1
CSVGGSESTEAFF TGCAGCGTCGGGGGGAGTGAAAGCACTGAAGCTTTCTTT - - TRBJ1-1 TRBV29-1
CASSSRPGRDGYTF TGTGCCAGCAGTTCCAGACCAGGGAGGGACGGCTACACCTTC - - TRBJ1-2 TRBV28
CASSPRTVSTDTQYF TGTGCCAGCTCACCAAGGACAGTTAGCACAGATACGCAGTATTTT - - TRBJ2-3 TRBV18
CASSPTPKGSYNEQFF TGCGCCAGCAGCCCCACCCCGAAGGGCTCCTACAATGAGCAGTTCTTC - - TRBJ2-1 TRBV5-1
CASSLQGGSYNEQFF TGTGCCAGCAGCTTACAGGGGGGTTCCTACAATGAGCAGTTCTTC - - TRBJ2-1 TRBV7-3
CASSSPGQGSYEQYF TGTGCCAGTAGCTCTCCGGGACAGGGTTCTTACGAGCAGTACTTC few TRBD1 TRBJ2-7 TRBV19
CASSPRGTGINQPQHF TGTGCCAGCAGCCCCCGAGGAACAGGGATCAATCAGCCCCAGCATTTT - - TRBJ1-5 TRBV7-2
CASSMTVPGREQYF TGTGCCAGCTCGATGACAGTTCCCGGCCGCGAGCAGTACTTC - - TRBJ2-7 TRBV18
CASYRGPSYEQYF TGCGCCAGTTACAGGGGACCCTCCTACGAGCAGTACTTC - TRBD1 TRBJ2-7 TRBV5-1
CASSLQRTGGTEAFF TGTGCCAGCAGCCTTCAAAGGACAGGGGGGACTGAAGCTTTCTTT - TRBD1 TRBJ1-1 TRBV5-6
CASSPTFYEQFF TGTGCCAGCAGCCCTACCTTTTATGAGCAGTTCTTC - - TRBJ2-1 TRBV5-4
CASGWTGQGTNYGYTF TGTGCTAGTGGTTGGACCGGACAGGGGACCAACTATGGCTACACCTTC - TRBD1 TRBJ1-2 TRBV12-5